The following is a TCR beta chain sequence with its context. Its antigen is as yet unknown. This sample stems from a study of CD8+ T cells in alopecia areata. Study details: Treated patients were given oral tofacitinib, which was dosed at 5 to 10 mg twice daily. Once tofacitinib had been taken for 6 to 18 months, 6 months off drug followed.

The germline CDR1 and CDR2 sequences are MNHEY and SVGAGI. This CDR3 comprises 16 residues. The V segment lost 0 bases and the J segment 5 bases; nucleotides outside the gene matches: 6. Study conclusions and caveats: Across lesional scalp, and particularly alopecia totalis/universalis, clonality surpassed that of normal scalp.

Peripheral blood samples and lesional scalp punch biopsies were obtained from alopecia areata patients. Once RNA had been extracted, it was reverse transcribed into cDNA to act as the sequencing template. Here immunoSEQ multiplex PCR was the method, and the copy in TCRdb shows in-frame clones only, minus some. This sample yields about 69,000 clones, of which roughly 60% are seen a single time; more than 15% belongs to the top ten. Sequences were derived from CD8+ T cells sorted from blood, sampled at week 0. J is TRBJ1-5 and V is TRBV6-5; TRBD1 agrees at 8 bases. This clonotype was sampled from a human donor with alopecia areata. The CDR3 region is CASSYSVGQGHQPQHF. CDR3 coding DNA: TGTGCCAGCAGTTACTCTGTAGGACAGGGACATCAGCCCCAGCATTTT.